The clone carrying this TCR beta chain was counted once. Per the study methods: Using reference gene primer amplification, nucleated cell counts were estimated. The data were produced by immunoSEQ multiplex PCR, yet TCRdb's version contains in-frame clones alone and is incomplete. V and J calls and clone size are those listed in that table; D and trimming were worked out from the DNA. The table lists more than 300,000 clones, about 90% of them singletons, with more than 9% in the top ten. The data were taken from a study of blood T cell repertoires in COVID-19. As for the study in general: There were acute and convalescent COVID-19 samples, and they came from the United States, Italy and Spain.

The length of the CDR3 is 15 residues. Germline assignment: CDR1 KGHSH and CDR2 LQKENI. V gave up 5 bases and J gave up 4 bases; unmatched junction bases: 9. The Seattle patients joined while their infection was active and were tracked longitudinally afterward. The V and J genes are TRBV18 and TRBJ2-3, with TRBD1 matching over 7 bases. Sequencing was performed on peripheral blood. The origin of this receptor is a woman aged 25 to 45 with COVID-19, enrolled during active disease. The CDR3 spells CASSLQGEFADTQYF. CDR3 nucleotide sequence: TGTGCCAGCTCATTGCAGGGGGAGTTCGCAGATACGCAGTATTTT.